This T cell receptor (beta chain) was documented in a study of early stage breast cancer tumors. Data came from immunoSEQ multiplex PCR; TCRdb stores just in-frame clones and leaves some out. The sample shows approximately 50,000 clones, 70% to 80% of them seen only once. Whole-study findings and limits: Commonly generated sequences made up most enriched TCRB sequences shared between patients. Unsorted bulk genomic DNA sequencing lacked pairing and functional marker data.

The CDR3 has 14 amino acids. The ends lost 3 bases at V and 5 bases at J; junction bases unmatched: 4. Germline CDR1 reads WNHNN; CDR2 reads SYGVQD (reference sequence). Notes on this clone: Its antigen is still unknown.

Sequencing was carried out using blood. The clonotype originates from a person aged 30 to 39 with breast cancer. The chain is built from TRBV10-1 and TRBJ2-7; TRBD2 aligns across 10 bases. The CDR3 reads CASSDPSGRDEQYF. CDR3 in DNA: TGCGCCAGCAGTGACCCTAGCGGGAGAGACGAGCAGTACTTC.